A selection of T cell receptor beta chains follows, all from one sample in a study of T cell responses to AZD1222 COVID-19 vaccine. The table came from immunoSEQ multiplex PCR; TCRdb's copy has only in-frame clones and leaves some out. This sample carries about 160,000 clones, about 89% of them seen once, and the ten largest clones take roughly 3.8%. This sample comprised peripheral blood, obtained 28 days after the second AZD1222 dose. The receptors come from an adult who received the AZD1222 COVID-19 vaccine. CDR3s include the opening cysteine and the closing phenylalanine or tryptophan. The D gene is left open where the match is weak.

J gene	V gene	CDR3 length	D gene	CDR3 protein
TRBJ1-1	TRBV4-3	12	NA	CASSQGAREAFF
TRBJ2-7	TRBV5-1	15	NA	CASSLAAGRAYEQYF
TRBJ2-1	TRBV5-5	15	TRBD2	CASSLRLAGDNEQFF
TRBJ1-3	TRBV15	16	TRBD1	CATSRDRGPSGNTIYF
TRBJ2-6	TRBV3-1/TRBV3-2	21	TRBD2	CASSQDFNSGGLSSGANVLTF
TRBJ2-3	TRBV7-3	16	TRBD2	CASSLLGREVGDTQYF
TRBJ1-2	TRBV5-1	14	NA	CASSLDPALYGYTF
TRBJ2-3	TRBV6-5	13	NA	CASSLTGIDTQYF
TRBJ1-2	TRBV7-9	14	NA	CASSGYRLNYGYTF
TRBJ1-2	TRBV5-1	15	TRBD1	CASSLYRQGPYGYTF